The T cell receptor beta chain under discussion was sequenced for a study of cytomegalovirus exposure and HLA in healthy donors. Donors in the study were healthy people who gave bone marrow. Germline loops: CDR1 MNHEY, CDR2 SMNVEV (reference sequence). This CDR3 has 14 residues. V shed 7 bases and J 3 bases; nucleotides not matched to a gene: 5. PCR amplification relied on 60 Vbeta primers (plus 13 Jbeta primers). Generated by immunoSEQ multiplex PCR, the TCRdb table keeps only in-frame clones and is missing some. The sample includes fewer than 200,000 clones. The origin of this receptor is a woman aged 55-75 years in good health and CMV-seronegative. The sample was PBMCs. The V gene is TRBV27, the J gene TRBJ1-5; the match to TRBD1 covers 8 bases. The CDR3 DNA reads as TGTGCCAGCAAGACAGGGGACAACAATCAGCCCCAGCATTTT. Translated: CASKTGDNNQPQHF.